These 7 T cell receptor beta chains were all obtained from the same sample, sequenced in a study of T cells in localized non-small cell lung cancer. Assay used: immunoSEQ multiplex PCR; TCRdb lists only in-frame clones, some missing. The data show 35,000 to 45,000 clones, with 82% seen just once and about 18% held by the top ten. The sample was peripheral blood, taken before any cancer treatment. All receptors come from an older male donor with stage III squamous cell lung carcinoma.

This clone is a singleton in its sample. A much larger clone is a single base away; this may be a read error. CDR3 DNA sequence: TGTGCCAGCAGCCAGGGACTACCCAACACCGGGGAGCTGTTTTTT. The encoded protein is CASSQGLPNTGELFF. The chain joins TRBV7-6 to TRBJ2-2, with 7 bases lining up with TRBD2. The CDR3 is made up of 15 amino acids. Losses at the gene ends were 5 bases for V and 2 bases for J; bases not matched to a gene: 5. Germline loops: CDR1 SGHVS, CDR2 FNYEAQ.

Here the CDR3 DNA reads TGTGCCAGCAGCTTAGCGGGGGCATTCTACGAGCAGTACTTC. It yields the protein CASSLAGAFYEQYF. V usage is TRBV11-2 and J usage is TRBJ2-7; D tentatively fits TRBD1 or TRBD2 (6 bases each). This CDR3 has 14 residues. Germline V gives CDR1 SGHAT, CDR2 FQNNGV. Trimming shortened V by 1 base and J by 3 bases, and 10 bases separated the two germline ends.

The V call is TRBV7-7, the J call TRBJ2-3; TRBD1 aligns across 8 bases. CDR3 length: 16 residues. The trim removed 2 bases at V and 2 bases at J, leaving 6 bases unmatched. Per the germline V gene, CDR1 is SSHAT and CDR2 is FNYEAQ (reference sequence). CDR3 nucleotides: TGTGCCAGCAGCTTACGACAGGGGTTTGCCACAGATACGCAGTATTTT. Translated: CASSLRQGFATDTQYF. The full variable domain, its missing parts supplied by reference TRBV7-7 and TRBJ2-3, is GAGVSQSPRYKVTKRGQDVTLRCDPISSHATLYWYQQALGQGPEFLTYFNYEAQPDKSGLPSDRFSAERPEGSISTLTIQRTEQRDSAMYRCASSLRQGFATDTQYFGPGTRLTVL.

Here the CDR3 reads CASSIRTGAGDEQFF. CDR3 coding DNA: TGTGCCAGTAGTATTCGGACAGGGGCGGGCGATGAGCAGTTCTTC. The V gene is TRBV19, the J gene TRBJ2-1; TRBD1 matches at 9 bases. The junction had 8 bases not matched to a gene; V was cut back by 3 bases and J by 8 bases. Germline V lookup: CDR1 LNHDA, CDR2 SQIVND (reference sequence). The CDR3 runs to 15 residues.

The rearrangement joins TRBV6-1 to TRBJ1-5; no definite D call. The CDR3 totals 13 residues. Trimming stripped 6 bases from V and 4 bases from J, with 10 bases between. Germline-derived CDR1 and CDR2 are MNHNS and SASEGT. CDR3 region: CASRGMGNQPQHF. Here the CDR3 DNA reads TGTGCCAGCAGAGGAATGGGGAATCAGCCCCAGCATTTT.

The genes are TRBV18 and TRBJ2-2; D possibly matches TRBD1 or TRBD2 (5 bases each). The CDR3 spans 14 residues. Trimming removed 3 bases from V and 5 bases from J, with 10 bases in between. CDR1 is KGHSH, CDR2 LQKENI, per germline. The CDR3 here is CASSPRDGTGELFF. CDR3 DNA: TGTGCCAGCTCACCCCGGGACGGGACCGGGGAGCTGTTTTTT.

This clone turned up a few times. V usage is TRBV9 and J usage is TRBJ2-5; perhaps TRBD2 as D (6 bases). The CDR3 length is 13 residues. The germline CDR1 and CDR2 sequences are SGDLS and YYNGEE. V gave up 1 base and J gave up 4 bases, with 8 bases separating them. CDR3 protein: CASSVQGGETQYF. CDR3 DNA: TGTGCCAGCAGCGTACAGGGAGGAGAGACCCAGTACTTC.